This T cell receptor beta chain was identified during a study of blood T cell repertoires in COVID-19. About the research overall: Whether acute or convalescent, the COVID-19 samples came from the United States, Italy and Spain. The cDNA or gDNA used as material had been derived from T cells, B-cell-depleted T cells, or PBMCs.

Here immunoSEQ multiplex PCR was the method, and the copy in TCRdb shows in-frame clones only, minus some. This table has approximately 120,000 clones, 74% appearing once. This clone was seen just once. Unmatched junction bases numbered 7, after V lost 4 bases and J lost 5 bases. Per germline, CDR1 KGHDR and CDR2 SFDVKD. The CDR3 runs to 15 residues. J is TRBJ2-3 and V is TRBV24-1; 8 bases line up with TRBD2. The clonotype comes from a man older than 75 with COVID-19, enrolled during active disease. Sequencing was carried out using peripheral blood. The CDR3 protein is CATSELGLAGDTQYF. CDR3 DNA sequence: TGTGCCACCAGTGAACTTGGACTAGCAGGAGATACGCAGTATTTT.